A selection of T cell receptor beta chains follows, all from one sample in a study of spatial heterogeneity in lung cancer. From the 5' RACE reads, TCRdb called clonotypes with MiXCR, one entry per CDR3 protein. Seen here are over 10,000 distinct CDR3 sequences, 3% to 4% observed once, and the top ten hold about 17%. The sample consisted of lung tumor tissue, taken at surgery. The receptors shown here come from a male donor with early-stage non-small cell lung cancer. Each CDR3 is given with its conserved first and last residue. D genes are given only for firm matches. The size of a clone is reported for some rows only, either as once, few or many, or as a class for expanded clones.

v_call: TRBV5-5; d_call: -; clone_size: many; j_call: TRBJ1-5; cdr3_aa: CASSLGWRNQPQHF; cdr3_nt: TGTGCCAGCAGCCTGGGGTGGCGCAATCAGCCCCAGCATTTT
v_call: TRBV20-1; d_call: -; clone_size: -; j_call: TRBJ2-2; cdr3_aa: CSALGGGRVDTGELFF; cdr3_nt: TGCAGTGCACTCGGAGGGGGGCGGGTGGACACCGGGGAGCTGTTTTTT
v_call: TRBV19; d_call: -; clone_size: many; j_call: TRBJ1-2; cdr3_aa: CASSTQEKRIRGYTF; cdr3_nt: TGTGCCAGTAGTACCCAGGAGAAGAGGATTCGGGGCTACACCTTC
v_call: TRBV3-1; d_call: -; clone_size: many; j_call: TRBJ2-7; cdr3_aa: CAAAKAAGYEQYF; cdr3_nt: TGTGCCGCGGCCAAGGCAGCGGGCTACGAGCAGTACTTC
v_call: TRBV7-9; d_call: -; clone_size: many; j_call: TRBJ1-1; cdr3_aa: CASSLGTAVIMNTEAFF; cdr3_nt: TGTGCCAGCAGCTTAGGGACAGCGGTTATCATGAACACTGAAGCTTTCTTT
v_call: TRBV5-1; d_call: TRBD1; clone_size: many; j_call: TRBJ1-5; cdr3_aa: CASSLEGGRNQPQHF; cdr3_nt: TGCGCCAGCAGCTTGGAAGGGGGCCGCAATCAGCCCCAGCATTTT
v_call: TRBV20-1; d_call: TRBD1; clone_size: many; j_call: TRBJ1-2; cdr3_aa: CSAPDRGAYGYTF; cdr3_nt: TGCAGTGCCCCGGACAGGGGGGCCTATGGCTACACCTTC
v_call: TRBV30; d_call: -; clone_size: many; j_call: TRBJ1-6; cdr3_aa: CAWSRERNSPLHF; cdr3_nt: TGTGCCTGGAGTAGGGAGCGTAATTCACCCCTCCACTTT
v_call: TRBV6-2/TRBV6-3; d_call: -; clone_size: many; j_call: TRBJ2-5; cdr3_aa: CASSYSQAQETQYF; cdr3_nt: TGTGCCAGCAGTTACTCCCAGGCCCAAGAGACCCAGTACTTC
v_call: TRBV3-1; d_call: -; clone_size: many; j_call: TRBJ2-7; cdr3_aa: CASSPRTHTYEQYF; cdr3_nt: TGTGCCAGCAGTCCCAGGACACATACCTACGAGCAGTACTTC
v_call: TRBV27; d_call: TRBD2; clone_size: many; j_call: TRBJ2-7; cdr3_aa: CASSFIAGGKQYF; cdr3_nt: TGTGCCAGCAGCTTCATCGCGGGGGGTAAGCAGTACTTC
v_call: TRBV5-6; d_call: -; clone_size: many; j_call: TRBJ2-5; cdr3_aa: CASSLILETQYF; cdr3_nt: TGTGCCAGCAGCTTGATCCTAGAGACCCAGTACTTC
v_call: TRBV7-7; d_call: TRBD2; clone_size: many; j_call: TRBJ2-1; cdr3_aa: CASSLAPGFSAGGFEQFF; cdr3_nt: TGTGCTAGCAGCTTAGCTCCCGGTTTCTCAGCGGGGGGATTTGAGCAGTTCTTC
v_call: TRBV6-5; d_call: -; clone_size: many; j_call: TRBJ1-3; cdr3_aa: CASSYSNQGPVAGNTIYF; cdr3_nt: TGTGCCAGCAGTTACTCGAACCAGGGACCGGTGGCTGGAAACACCATATATTTT
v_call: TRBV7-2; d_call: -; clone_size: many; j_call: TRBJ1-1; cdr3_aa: CASSLDAVQWLDTEAFF; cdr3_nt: TGTGCCAGCAGCTTAGACGCGGTACAGTGGTTGGACACTGAAGCTTTCTTT
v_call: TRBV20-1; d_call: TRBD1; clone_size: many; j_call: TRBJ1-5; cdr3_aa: CSARDQDRGPNQPQHF; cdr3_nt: TGCAGTGCTAGAGATCAGGACAGGGGGCCGAATCAGCCCCAGCATTTT
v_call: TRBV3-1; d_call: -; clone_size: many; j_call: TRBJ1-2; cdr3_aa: CASSQAGYGYTF; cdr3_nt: TGTGCCAGCAGCCAAGCAGGGTATGGCTACACCTTC
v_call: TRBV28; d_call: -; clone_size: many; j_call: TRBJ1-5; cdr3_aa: CASSYDRIYSNQPQHF; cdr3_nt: TGTGCCAGCAGTTACGACAGGATCTATAGCAATCAGCCCCAGCATTTT
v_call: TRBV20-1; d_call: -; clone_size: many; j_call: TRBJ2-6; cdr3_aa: CSAKGPGAGANVLTF; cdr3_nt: TGCAGTGCCAAGGGCCCAGGCGCGGGGGCCAACGTCCTGACTTTC
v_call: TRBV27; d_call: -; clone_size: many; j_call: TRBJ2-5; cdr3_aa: CASSLSAIGTQYF; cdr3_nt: TGTGCCAGCAGTTTATCAGCCATCGGGACCCAGTACTTC
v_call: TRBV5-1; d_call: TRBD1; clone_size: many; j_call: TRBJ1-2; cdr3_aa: CASSPGQGFGGYTF; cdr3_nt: TGCGCCAGCAGCCCCGGACAGGGATTCGGTGGCTACACCTTC
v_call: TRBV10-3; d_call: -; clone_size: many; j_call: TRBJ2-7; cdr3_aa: CAISRTDYEQYF; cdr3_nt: TGTGCCATCAGTAGGACAGACTACGAGCAGTACTTC
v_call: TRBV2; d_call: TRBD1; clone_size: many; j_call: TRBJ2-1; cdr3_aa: CASSENRGNEQFF; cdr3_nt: TGTGCCAGCAGTGAAAACAGGGGGAATGAGCAGTTCTTC
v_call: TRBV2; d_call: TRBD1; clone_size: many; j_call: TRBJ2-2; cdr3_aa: CASRSTGGSGELFF; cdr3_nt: TGTGCCAGCAGGAGCACAGGGGGCAGCGGGGAGCTGTTTTTT
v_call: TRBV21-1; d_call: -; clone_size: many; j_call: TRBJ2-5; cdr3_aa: CASSKRTGKQETQYF; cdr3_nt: TGTGCCAGCAGCAAACGGACAGGGAAACAAGAGACCCAGTACTTC
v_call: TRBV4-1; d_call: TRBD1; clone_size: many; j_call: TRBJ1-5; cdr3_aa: CASSQGHRGQPQHF; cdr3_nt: TGCGCCAGCAGCCAAGGGCACAGGGGTCAGCCCCAGCATTTT
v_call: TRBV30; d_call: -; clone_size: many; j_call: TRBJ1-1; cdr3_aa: CAWRLGSGWADTEAFF; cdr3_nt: TGTGCCTGGAGGCTTGGATCGGGATGGGCGGACACTGAAGCTTTCTTT
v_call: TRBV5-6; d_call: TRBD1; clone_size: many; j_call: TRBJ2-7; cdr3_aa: CASSPPGQGYEQYF; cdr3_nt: TGTGCCAGCAGCCCACCGGGACAGGGGTACGAGCAGTACTTC